This T cell receptor (beta chain) stems from a study of T cell repertoires in cytomegalovirus infection. Whole-study context: Researchers turned to recently identified HLA-C-restricted CMV epitopes as well as well-studied HLA-B-restricted ones. Through public TCR beta signatures, both CMV infection and matching HLA type were indicated. Study observations and caveats: The ex vivo response was dominated by HLA-C-restricted CMV-specific TCR beta clonotypes. The cumulative frequency of public TCR beta families distinguished individuals who carried CMV together with the relevant HLA.

TCRdb fed the reads into MiXCR, producing one record per CDR3 protein. The data contain fewer than 950,000 distinct CDR3 sequences, around a third of them singletons. For this clonotype: Its antigen is unknown.

The specimen was cultured CD8+ T cells from PBMCs, collected from culture after CMV antigen stimulation. The source is a human donor in good health (CMV status not recorded). Some clones in this sample may be carry-over from other donors' samples.

The CDR3 loop is CASTSTRPGGDGYTF. For the CDR3, the DNA is TGTGCCAGTACGTCAACGCGTCCGGGGGGCGATGGCTACACCTTC. V is TRBV19 and J is TRBJ1-2, with D possibly matching TRBD1 (6 bases). V was pared by 7 bases and J by 6 bases, with 21 bases between. Germline loops: CDR1 LNHDA, CDR2 SQIVND (reference sequence). The CDR3 runs to 15 residues.